This is a list of T cell receptor beta chains from one sample in a study of blood T cell repertoires in COVID-19. The method was immunoSEQ multiplex PCR; TCRdb's version includes in-frame clones alone and lacks a portion of them. The table includes about 110,000 clones, 55% to 75% detected once. The sample comprised peripheral blood. Receptors originate from a woman aged 40 to 50 with acute or convalescent COVID-19. CDR3s include the opening cysteine and the closing phenylalanine or tryptophan. D genes are given only for firm matches. Rows may omit the clone size; those that give it use once, few, many or a size class.

V gene	J gene	D gene	clone size	CDR3 protein	CDR3 DNA
TRBV9	TRBJ1-6	TRBD1	NA	CASSVSGTGDSPLHF	TGTGCCAGCAGCGTATCCGGGACAGGGGATTCACCCCTCCACTTT
TRBV6-5	TRBJ2-5	TRBD2	NA	CASSPGGRQETQYF	TGTGCCAGCAGTCCCGGGGGGAGACAAGAGACCCAGTACTTC
TRBV19	TRBJ1-5	TRBD1	NA	CASSPGTADSNQPQHF	TGTGCCAGTAGTCCAGGGACAGCCGATAGCAATCAGCCCCAGCATTTT
TRBV4-2	TRBJ2-5	NA	many	CASSQVDTQETQYF	TGTGCCAGCAGCCAAGTGGACACCCAAGAGACCCAGTACTTC
TRBV4-1	TRBJ2-1	NA	NA	CASSHLAGGNEQFF	TGCGCCAGCAGCCACCTGGCAGGGGGGAATGAGCAGTTCTTC
TRBV9	TRBJ2-1	NA	few	CASSVGPPPVYNEQFF	TGTGCCAGCAGCGTAGGGCCGCCTCCCGTCTACAATGAGCAGTTCTTC
TRBV5-4	TRBJ2-3	TRBD1	NA	CASSWDRADTQYF	TGTGCCAGCAGCTGGGACAGGGCGGATACGCAGTATTTT
TRBV18	TRBJ2-3	TRBD1	NA	CASSRQGAEDTQYF	TGTGCCAGCTCACGACAGGGGGCGGAAGATACGCAGTATTTT
TRBV11-2	TRBJ1-3	NA	few	CASSPLYSGNTIYF	TGTGCCAGCAGCCCACTCTACTCTGGAAACACCATATATTTT
TRBV5-6	TRBJ1-5	TRBD1	NA	CASSVDRTGQPQHF	TGTGCCAGCAGCGTGGACAGGACGGGTCAGCCCCAGCATTTT
TRBV28	TRBJ1-2	TRBD1	NA	CASSTTGVGGYGYTF	TGTGCCAGCAGTACGACAGGGGTAGGAGGCTATGGCTACACCTTC
TRBV4-3	TRBJ2-3	TRBD2	NA	CASSQRWAGGATDTQYF	TGCGCCAGCAGCCAGCGGTGGGCGGGGGGCGCCACAGATACGCAGTATTTT
TRBV5-1	TRBJ1-4	NA	NA	CASSHTGGTTNEKLFF	TGCGCCAGCAGCCACACGGGGGGGACAACTAATGAAAAACTGTTTTTT
TRBV6-1	TRBJ2-1	NA	NA	CASSEEGVAGTLF	TGTGCCAGCAGTGAAGAAGGAGTGGCAGGGACTCTCTTC